Shown below are 26 T cell receptor beta chains from a single sample sequenced in a study of T cell responses to AZD1222 COVID-19 vaccine. The repertoire was sequenced with immunoSEQ multiplex PCR; TCRdb's copy has only in-frame clones and lacks some. The sample contains some 130,000 clones, around 90% of which appear only once. This specimen was peripheral blood, taken on day 0 of AZD1222 vaccination. These receptors came from an adult in good health.

This chain joins TRBV10-3 and TRBJ2-5; D is uncertain. V lost 0 bases to trimming and J lost 4 bases, with 9 bases between them. The CDR3 is 14 amino acids. CDR1 and CDR2 from the germline V gene are ENHRY and SYGVKD. The CDR3 reads CAISESNTGETQYF. DNA of the CDR3: TGTGCCATCAGTGAGTCGAATACCGGAGAGACCCAGTACTTC.

V is TRBV3-1 (or the pseudogene TRBV3-2) and J is TRBJ1-3; D may be TRBD1 (6 bases). Germline CDR1 is LGHDT and CDR2 is YNNKEL (reference sequence). V lost 4 bases, J lost 1 base, and 20 bases lay in between. CDR3 length equals 18 residues. The CDR3 DNA sequence: TGTGCCAGCAGCCTCGCCCCACCCACAGGGATATCTGGAAACACCATATATTTT. It codes for CASSLAPPTGISGNTIYF.

This chain uses TRBV9 with TRBJ1-3; 10 positions agree with TRBD1. Trimming cost V 4 bases and J 2 bases; bases outside gene matches: 3. The CDR3 has 15 residues. The V gene's germline CDR1 is SGDLS and CDR2 YYNGEE. The CDR3 DNA reads as TGTGCCAGCAGCATAGGGACAGGGGCTGGAAACACCATATATTTT. Its protein is CASSIGTGAGNTIYF.

The rearrangement joins TRBV4-2 to TRBJ1-2, with 7 positions matching TRBD1. There are 15 residues in the CDR3. Germline CDR1 and CDR2: LGHNA and YNFKEQ. The V and J ends lost 4 bases and 1 base, in that order; junction bases with no gene match: 6. For the CDR3, the DNA is TGTGCCAGCAGCCTATACAGGGGACTTAACTATGGCTACACCTTC. Translated: CASSLYRGLNYGYTF.

The rearrangement links TRBV15 to TRBJ1-6; D is perhaps TRBD1 (6 bases). The CDR3 has 13 residues. Germline V lookup: CDR1 LNHNV, CDR2 YYDKDF (reference sequence). With 1 base removed from V and 9 bases from J, the gap between germline ends came to 7 bases. The CDR3 DNA follows: TGTGCCACCAGCAGAGTACAGGGTTCACCCCTCCACTTT. This translates into CATSRVQGSPLHF.

The count of this clone is one. The CDR3 DNA is TGTGCCAGCAGTTGGGGACAGTATAATTCACCCCTCCACTTT. Translating gives CASSWGQYNSPLHF. The rearrangement uses TRBV6-6 and TRBJ1-6, with TRBD1 identical over 7 bases. From germline, CDR1 is MNHNY and CDR2 SVGAGI (reference sequence). The junction had 1 base not matched to a gene; V was cut back by 4 bases and J by 4 bases. The CDR3 runs 14 residues.

The rearrangement links TRBV27 to TRBJ2-5; 7 positions match TRBD2. The CDR3 is made up of 15 amino acids. Germline V gene data show CDR1 as MNHEY and CDR2 as SMNVEV (reference sequence). The ends lost 2 bases at V and 3 bases at J; junction bases unmatched: 6. The DNA for the CDR3 is TGTGCCAGCAGTTTAATAAGCGGGGTGAAAGAGACCCAGTACTTC. It translates to CASSLISGVKETQYF.

This clone was detected only a few times. The chain uses TRBV2 and TRBJ1-2; perhaps TRBD1 as D (6 bases). This CDR3 region has 12 residues. Germline CDR1 is SNHLY and CDR2 is FYNNEI. Deletions cut 7 bases from V and 7 bases from J, with 13 bases between. The CDR3 bases are TGTGCCAGCACTGACCAGGGGTTTGGCTACACCTTC. Protein: CASTDQGFGYTF.

This sequence joins TRBV5-8 and TRBJ1-1; a weak D match, TRBD1 (5 bases). V lost 4 bases, J lost 5 bases, and 24 bases lay in between. The CDR3 length is 17 residues. Germline loops: CDR1 SGHTS, CDR2 YDEGEE. The CDR3 protein is CASSRGRLYGPGTEAFF. The CDR3 coding sequence is TGTGCCAGCAGCCGGGGCCGGTTGTATGGTCCAGGGACTGAAGCTTTCTTT.

This clone was observed once. The chain joins TRBV3-1 (or the pseudogene TRBV3-2) to TRBJ2-7; TRBD2 aligns across 12 bases. Per germline, CDR1 LGHDT and CDR2 YNNKEL (reference sequence). J was trimmed by 0 bases and V by 4 bases; bases with no gene match: 4. The CDR3 is made up of 16 amino acids. This CDR3 reads CASSRTSGGRSYEQYF. The CDR3 coding sequence is TGTGCCAGCAGCCGTACTAGCGGGGGGCGCTCCTACGAGCAGTACTTC.

This sequence joins TRBV4-3 and TRBJ2-3; D is unresolved. V was shortened by 1 base and J by 2 bases, with 13 bases between the two germline ends. Germline loops: CDR1 LGHNA, CDR2 YSLEER. The CDR3 totals 16 residues. CDR3 amino acids: CASSQVSGLPTDTQYF. The CDR3 DNA is TGCGCCAGCAGCCAAGTTTCGGGCCTCCCCACAGATACGCAGTATTTT.

This clone was seen a handful of times. V is TRBV7-4 and J is TRBJ1-2, with 7 positions matching TRBD1. Trimming removed 1 base from V and 6 bases from J; junction bases left unmatched: 11. The CDR3 spans 16 residues. Germline assignment: CDR1 SGHVT and CDR2 SQSDAQ. The CDR3 loop reads CASSLEEQGVWDGYTF. Written as DNA, the CDR3 is TGTGCCAGCAGCTTAGAGGAGCAGGGGGTTTGGGATGGCTACACCTTC.

The chain employs TRBV5-1 and TRBJ2-7, with 7 bases lining up with TRBD2. With V trimmed by 0 bases and J by 3 bases, 9 bases remained unmatched. Germline lookup yields CDR1 SGHRS and CDR2 YFSETQ. The CDR3 covers 16 residues. This CDR3 reads CASSLATGRGGYEQYF. The CDR3 DNA is TGCGCCAGCAGCTTGGCCACGGGGAGGGGCGGCTACGAGCAGTACTTC.

The chain links TRBV11-2 to TRBJ2-7; 9 bases fit TRBD1. From germline, CDR1 is SGHAT and CDR2 FQNNGV. The CDR3 sequence is 15 residues long. The V and J ends lost 6 bases and 0 bases, in that order; junction bases with no gene match: 6. Written as DNA, the CDR3 is TGTGCCAGCAGGAAGGGGGACAGGGCCTCCTACGAGCAGTACTTC. As protein: CASRKGDRASYEQYF. Combining the CDR3 with reference TRBV11-2 and TRBJ2-7 gives the whole variable domain EAGVAQSPRYKIIEKRQSVAFWCNPISGHATLYWYQQILGQGPKLLIQFQNNGVVDDSQLPKDRFSAERLKGVDSTLKIQPAKLEDSAVYLCASRKGDRASYEQYFGPGTRLTVT.

The V and J genes are TRBV9 and TRBJ2-3; 8 bases are shared with TRBD2. The CDR3 spans 14 residues. Germline V gives CDR1 SGDLS, CDR2 YYNGEE. The junction had 5 bases not matched to a gene; V was cut back by 2 bases and J by 6 bases. CDR3 sequence (DNA): TGTGCCAGCAGCGTTAGCGGGGAAGGGGATACGCAGTATTTT. This gives the protein CASSVSGEGDTQYF.

This clone was detected a few times. The V gene is TRBV11-3, the J gene TRBJ2-3; 9 bases line up with TRBD2. Losses at the gene ends were 5 bases for V and 0 bases for J; bases not matched to a gene: 9. The CDR3 runs to 17 residues. Germline CDR1 SGHNT, CDR2 YENEEA. This CDR3 reads CASSPGLASASTDTQYF. The CDR3 DNA is TGTGCCAGCAGCCCGGGACTAGCTTCTGCTAGCACAGATACGCAGTATTTT.

V usage is TRBV7-8 and J usage is TRBJ1-6; D is uncertain. CDR3 size: 17 residues. V lost 2 bases to trimming and J lost 0 bases, with 11 bases between them. In germline, CDR1 is SGHVS, CDR2 FQNEAQ. For the CDR3, the DNA is TGTGCCAGCAGCTTAAATGGGGAAAGCTCCTATAATTCACCCCTCCACTTT. Translated, it gives CASSLNGESSYNSPLHF.

V gene TRBV6-2 or TRBV6-3 combines with J gene TRBJ1-3; D remains unclear. V lost 0 bases and J 0 bases, leaving 9 bases between the germline ends. The CDR3 runs to 16 residues. Germline V gene lookup returns CDR1 MNHEY and CDR2 SVGEGT. The CDR3 sequence: CASSYSNTFSGNTIYF. As DNA, the CDR3 is TGTGCCAGCAGTTACTCGAACACCTTCTCTGGAAACACCATATATTTT.

The chain joins TRBV2 to TRBJ1-4; the D gene is possibly TRBD1 (5 bases). The germline V and J ends were trimmed by 6 bases and 13 bases, with 12 bases remaining between them. This CDR3 contains 11 residues. Germline V gene data show CDR1 as SNHLY and CDR2 as FYNNEI. CDR3 coding DNA: TGTGCCAGCAGGGACCGGAGGGGACTGTTTTTT. Translated: CASRDRRGLFF.

This clone was observed a single time. The V call is TRBV3-1 (or the pseudogene TRBV3-2), the J call TRBJ2-5; D ambiguous. Germline V gene data show CDR1 as LGHDT and CDR2 as YNNKEL (reference sequence). The CDR3 loop spans 12 amino acids. Trimming pared 3 bases from V and 5 bases from J, leaving 7 bases between. The CDR3 region has the DNA TGTGCCAGCAGCCATATTGGGGAGACCCAGTACTTC. This encodes CASSHIGETQYF.

V and J are TRBV19 and TRBJ1-1; no definite D call. CDR1 LNHDA and CDR2 SQIVND come from the germline V gene (reference sequence). The CDR3 consists of 14 residues. V was cut by 6 bases and J by 4 bases, with 15 bases left in between. CDR3 region: CASRAGPPVTEAFF. The CDR3 DNA sequence: TGTGCCAGTAGGGCCGGACCTCCGGTCACTGAAGCTTTCTTT. The full variable domain, in which reference TRBV19 and TRBJ1-1 provide the parts outside the CDR3, is DGGITQSPKYLFRKEGQNVTLSCEQNLNHDAMYWYRQDPGQGLRLIYYSQIVNDFQKGDIAEGYSVSREKKESFPLTVTSAQKNPTAFYLCASRAGPPVTEAFFGQGTRLTVV.

The rearrangement links TRBV6-5 to TRBJ1-2; D ambiguous. Germline loops: CDR1 MNHEY, CDR2 SVGAGI. This CDR3 has 13 amino acids. Trimming removed 6 bases from V and 7 bases from J, with 15 bases in between. The CDR3 reads CASSYDPKSGYTF. The CDR3 bases are TGTGCCAGCAGCTACGACCCCAAGAGTGGCTACACCTTC.

The chain links TRBV30 to TRBJ1-5; D uncertain. V was cut by 1 base and J by 5 bases, with 6 bases left in between. This CDR3 is built from 12 residues. Germline CDR1 and CDR2: GTSNPN and SVGIG (reference sequence). The CDR3 region is CAWSGYDQPQHF. CDR3 DNA: TGTGCCTGGAGTGGGTACGATCAGCCCCAGCATTTT. The full variable domain, its missing parts supplied by reference TRBV30 and TRBJ1-5, is SQTIHQWPATLVQPVGSPLSLECTVEGTSNPNLYWYRQAAGRGLQLLFYSVGIGQISSEVPQNLSASRPQDRQFILSSKKLLLSDSGFYLCAWSGYDQPQHFGDGTRLSIL.

The chain carries TRBV27 and TRBJ2-7; 10 nucleotides line up with TRBD1. The germline V gene has CDR1 MNHEY and CDR2 SMNVEV (reference sequence). J gave up 6 bases and V 4 bases, and 3 bases lay outside the gene matches. The CDR3 is 13 amino acids. The CDR3 here is CASSSRDRGEQYF. CDR3 DNA sequence: TGTGCCAGCAGTTCGCGGGACAGGGGCGAGCAGTACTTC.

The J gene is TRBJ1-1, the V gene TRBV6-5; D uncertain. CDR1 and CDR2 from the germline V gene are MNHEY and SVGAGI. The CDR3 spans 13 residues. Trimming cost V 6 bases and J 3 bases, with 11 bases left between them. The CDR3 sequence is CASRDRWDTEAFF. The CDR3 coding sequence is TGTGCCAGCAGAGATAGATGGGACACTGAAGCTTTCTTT.

This chain uses TRBV14 with TRBJ1-2; no firm D call. V lost 2 bases and J 2 bases, leaving 12 bases between the germline ends. This CDR3 spans 15 amino acids. Germline values: CDR1 SGHDN, CDR2 FVKESK. CDR3 DNA sequence: TGTGCCAGCAGCCAAATCCCAGAACTAAACTATGGCTACACCTTC. Translated, it gives CASSQIPELNYGYTF.